This TCR beta chain originates from a study of T cells in Graves' hyperthyroidism and ophthalmopathy. The V end lost 4 bases, the J end lost 0 bases, and 15 bases lay between the germline ends. CDR1 and CDR2 (germline): LNHDA, SQIVND (reference sequence). This CDR3 region has 16 residues. The TCR beta CDR3 regions underwent amplification using RNA transcripts as the source. The HTBI primer set was used in a first-round RT-PCR of the TCR CDR3. TCRdb re-called the multiplex PCR reads through MiXCR, storing one row per CDR3 protein. The table has 660,000 or so distinct CDR3 sequences, 45% seen once; the top ten hold under 8%.

The sequenced sample was peripheral blood or thyroid tissue (not recorded which). The V call is TRBV19, the J call TRBJ1-2; possible D gene TRBD1, 6 bases. This sequence originates from an adult man with Graves' disease, either hyperthyroidism or ophthalmopathy (not recorded which). The CDR3 here is CASSTNRELANYGYTF. The CDR3 DNA sequence: TGTGCCAGTAGTACGAACAGGGAACTAGCTAACTATGGCTACACCTTC.